A single sample gave rise to the 32 T cell receptor beta chains below, sequenced in a study of early T cells in non-severe SARS-CoV-2 infection. TCRdb ran MiXCR on the 5' RACE reads and lists one entry per CDR3 protein. The data hold tens of thousands of distinct CDR3 sequences, with around 8% observed a single time. Sequencing was done on a sample of whole blood. Receptor source: an adult who was a healthcare worker with PCR-confirmed SARS-CoV-2 infection or an uninfected control (not recorded which).

At least ten counts were recorded for this clonotype. The chain couples TRBV1 to TRBJ2-7; the table's D call, TRBD2, has no DNA check behind it. TRBV1 counts as a pseudogene. This CDR3 has 15 residues. The CDR3 spells CTSSQDNGRAFEQYF. The CDR3 DNA sequence: TGCACCAGCAGCCAAGATAACGGGAGGGCCTTCGAGCAGTACTTC.

This clonotype was seen many times. The chain has TRBV6-6 and TRBJ2-1, with D unclear. Deletions cut 3 bases from V and 0 bases from J, with 15 bases between. CDR3 length: 17 amino acids. Germline values: CDR1 MNHNY, CDR2 SVGAGI (reference sequence). The CDR3 sequence: CASSYKKGGSSYNEQFF. The CDR3 DNA follows: TGTGCCAGCAGTTATAAAAAAGGCGGCAGCTCCTACAATGAGCAGTTCTTC.

The chain recombines TRBV14 with TRBJ2-1, with D hard to call. Germline V gene data show CDR1 as SGHDN and CDR2 as FVKESK. The CDR3 is 12 residues long. V was shortened by 3 bases and J by 8 bases, with 8 bases between the two germline ends. CDR3 DNA sequence: TGTGCCAGCAGCCATGCCGGTGATGAGCAGTTCTTC. Translation: CASSHAGDEQFF.

This clonotype was found a few times. The chain carries TRBV7-9 and TRBJ2-1; D is unresolved. With 3 bases removed from V and 0 bases from J, the gap between germline ends came to 12 bases. Germline CDR1 reads SEHNR; CDR2 reads FQNEAQ (reference sequence). CDR3 length equals 16 residues. CDR3 coding DNA: TGTGCCAGCAGCTTTGGTAGCCTGGACTCCTACAATGAGCAGTTCTTC. It translates to CASSFGSLDSYNEQFF.

This clonotype was picked up a small number of times. This rearrangement joins TRBV7-3 to TRBJ2-2; D unresolved. Germline loops: CDR1 SGHTA, CDR2 FQGTGA. Trimming pared 5 bases from V and 6 bases from J, leaving 13 bases between. The CDR3 consists of 14 residues. CDR3 loop: CASSLTLSAGELFF. CDR3 nucleotide sequence: TGTGCCAGCAGCCTTACTTTAAGCGCCGGGGAGCTGTTTTTT.

In this sample, this clonotype turned up many times. V usage is TRBV5-1 and J usage is TRBJ1-1; D is ambiguous. Germline V lookup: CDR1 SGHRS, CDR2 YFSETQ. Deletions cut 1 base from V and 1 base from J, with 11 bases between. This CDR3 has 15 residues. The CDR3 region is CASSLRVGKNTEAFF. The CDR3 region has the DNA TGCGCCAGCAGCTTGAGGGTGGGCAAGAACACTGAAGCTTTCTTT.

This clonotype was counted ten times or more. The V and J genes are TRBV29-1 and TRBJ2-3, with TRBD2 matching over 9 bases. Germline V gives CDR1 SQVTM, CDR2 ANQGSEA. This CDR3 has 14 amino acids. V was clipped by 1 base and J by 3 bases; unmatched bases: 2. The DNA for the CDR3 is TGCAGCGTTGAAGCTAGCGGGGTAACAGATACGCAGTATTTT. This gives the protein CSVEASGVTDTQYF.

J is TRBJ1-1 and V is TRBV10-1; D is unclear. Germline assignment: CDR1 WNHNN and CDR2 SYGVQD (reference sequence). The CDR3 runs 13 residues. With 1 base removed from V and 2 bases from J, the gap between germline ends came to 5 bases. The DNA of the CDR3 is TGCGCCAGCAGTGAGTTGGTCAACACTGAAGCTTTCTTT. Translated: CASSELVNTEAFF.

This clonotype appeared a few times. V usage is TRBV28 and J usage is TRBJ2-5; TRBD2 agrees at 11 bases. Germline loops: CDR1 MDHEN, CDR2 SYDVKM. With 7 bases clipped from V and 2 bases from J, the junction kept 6 bases outside the gene matches. The CDR3 has 15 amino acids. In DNA, the CDR3 is TGTGCCAGCAACCTGGGGACTAGCGGACAAGAGACCCAGTACTTC. This translates into CASNLGTSGQETQYF.

The rearrangement joins TRBV5-1 to TRBJ2-7, with D unclear. Per the germline V gene, CDR1 is SGHRS and CDR2 is YFSETQ. Trimming took 2 bases from V and 4 from J, leaving 10 bases between them. This CDR3 is built from 13 residues. CDR3 loop: CASSFGPAYEQYF. The CDR3 nucleotides are TGCGCCAGCAGCTTTGGCCCAGCTTACGAGCAGTACTTC.

As DNA, the CDR3 is TGCAGTGCCGCGGGACTAGCGGGCCATGAGCAGTTCTTC. Protein: CSAAGLAGHEQFF. The V call is TRBV20-1, the J call TRBJ2-1, with 12 bases aligning to TRBD2. CDR1 is DFQATT, CDR2 SNEGSKA, per germline (reference sequence). Trimming took 6 bases from V and 8 from J; bases not matched to a gene: 5. The CDR3 length is 13 residues.

This clonotype showed up just a few times. CDR3 sequence: CASKVAFSYEQYF. Written as DNA, the CDR3 is TGTGCCAGCAAGGTAGCGTTCTCCTACGAGCAGTACTTC. The chain joins TRBV11-2 to TRBJ2-7, with D perhaps TRBD2 (5 bases). Germline CDR1 and CDR2: SGHAT and FQNNGV. Trimming cost V 7 bases and J 0 bases, with 10 bases left between them. The CDR3 is made up of 13 amino acids.

Ten or more counts support this clonotype. The rearrangement uses TRBV6-6 and TRBJ2-7; D ambiguous. The CDR3 totals 13 residues. CDR1 is MNHNY and CDR2 is SVGAGI in the germline V gene (reference sequence). Trimming took 6 bases from V and 5 from J, leaving 14 bases between them. The DNA for the CDR3 is TGTGCCAGCAGCCTCACCATGTCCCACGAGCAGTACTTC. It translates to CASSLTMSHEQYF.

This clonotype was detected only a few times. V and J are TRBV11-2 and TRBJ2-7, with TRBD2 matching 12 bases. V trimming: 6 bases; J trimming: 6 bases; junction bases outside the gene matches: 15. The CDR3 has 17 amino acids. Germline values: CDR1 SGHAT, CDR2 FQNNGV. The CDR3 bases are TGTGCCAGCAGATCCGGGCGGGGAGAACTAGCGGGAGGCGAGCAGTACTTC. It is translated as CASRSGRGELAGGEQYF. Full variable domain (remainder filled in from reference TRBV11-2 and TRBJ2-7): EAGVAQSPRYKIIEKRQSVAFWCNPISGHATLYWYQQILGQGPKLLIQFQNNGVVDDSQLPKDRFSAERLKGVDSTLKIQPAKLEDSAVYLCASRSGRGELAGGEQYFGPGTRLTVT.

CDR3 bases: TGCGCCAGCAGCCAGATTTTTGCAGGGGCAACTTCACCCCTCCACTTT. As protein: CASSQIFAGATSPLHF. The chain links TRBV4-1 to TRBJ1-6; maybe TRBD1 (6 bases). Germline assignment: CDR1 MGHRA and CDR2 YSYEKL. This CDR3 is 16 amino acids long. V lost 3 bases to trimming and J lost 9 bases, with 18 bases between them.

This clonotype appeared many times. This chain joins TRBV5-6 and TRBJ1-6; TRBD1 is a possible D gene (5 bases). The CDR3 totals 13 residues. The V end was cut by 2 bases, the J end by 8 bases, with 8 bases between. Germline lookup yields CDR1 SGHDT and CDR2 YYEEEE. CDR3 loop: CASSLGVDSPLHF. CDR3 bases: TGTGCCAGCAGCTTAGGGGTTGATTCACCCCTCCACTTT.

In its sample, this clonotype was seen many times. The chain combines TRBV4-1 with TRBJ2-1; 9 bases line up with TRBD2. The trim removed 5 bases at V and 8 bases at J, leaving 10 bases unmatched. Germline-derived CDR1 and CDR2 are MGHRA and YSYEKL. This CDR3 comprises 15 residues. CDR3 amino acids: CASSAGGPLTYEQFF. The CDR3 DNA follows: TGCGCCAGCAGCGCGGGGGGGCCGTTAACGTATGAGCAGTTCTTC.

This clonotype was picked up many times. The chain recombines TRBV6-1 with TRBJ1-2; no clear D. Trimming removed 6 bases from V and 2 bases from J, with 19 bases in between. Per the germline V gene, CDR1 is MNHNS and CDR2 is SASEGT. The CDR3 consists of 16 residues. The CDR3 DNA reads as TGTGCCAGCAGAGAATCCTTGACCCCTTTAAACTATGGCTACACCTTC. Protein sequence: CASRESLTPLNYGYTF.

This clonotype has at least ten counts. This chain connects TRBV7-6 to TRBJ2-7; no clear D gene. Germline V lookup: CDR1 SGHVS, CDR2 FNYEAQ. Deletions cut 5 bases from V and 3 bases from J, with 8 bases between. There are 12 residues in the CDR3. The CDR3 region has the DNA TGTGCCAGCAGCCCCAATTTCTACGAGCAGTACTTC. It specifies CASSPNFYEQYF. Complete variable domain (other parts from reference TRBV7-6 and TRBJ2-7): GAGVSQSPRYKVTKRGQDVALRCDPISGHVSLYWYRQALGQGPEFLTYFNYEAQQDKSGLPNDRFSAERPEGSISTLTIQRTEQRDSAMYRCASSPNFYEQYFGPGTRLTVT.

This clonotype was seen many times. The rearrangement uses TRBV5-4 and TRBJ2-3; 8 nucleotides align to TRBD1. CDR1 is SGHNT and CDR2 is YYREEE in the germline V gene (reference sequence). V dropped 1 base and J dropped 1; count of bases not matched to a gene: 2. The CDR3 has 15 amino acids. CDR3 bases: TGTGCCAGCAGCTTGCTGGGACAGGGCACAGATACGCAGTATTTT. It translates to CASSLLGQGTDTQYF. Complete variable domain (other parts from reference TRBV5-4 and TRBJ2-3): ETGVTQSPTHLIKTRGQQVTLRCSSQSGHNTVSWYQQALGQGPQFIFQYYREEENGRGNFPPRFSGLQFPNYSSELNVNALELDDSALYLCASSLLGQGTDTQYFGPGTRLTVL.

This clonotype was seen repeatedly, ten times or more. The chain employs TRBV5-1 and TRBJ2-5, with TRBD2 as a possible D gene (6 bases). CDR3 length: 13 residues. V was trimmed by 4 bases and J by 2 bases, leaving 9 bases between them. Germline-derived CDR1 and CDR2 are SGHRS and YFSETQ. The chain's CDR3 is CASSEEGQETQYF. CDR3 nucleotides: TGCGCCAGCAGCGAGGAGGGGCAAGAGACCCAGTACTTC.

V gene TRBV7-6 combines with J gene TRBJ2-7; possible D gene TRBD2, 5 bases. V was shortened by 3 bases and J by 2 bases, with 11 bases between the two germline ends. The CDR3 has 14 residues. CDR1 and CDR2 (germline): SGHVS, FNYEAQ. CDR3 region: CASSFAGTAYEQYF. CDR3 in DNA: TGTGCCAGCAGCTTCGCGGGTACTGCCTACGAGCAGTACTTC.

This clonotype was found a few times. The chain couples TRBV5-1 to TRBJ2-2; possible D gene TRBD2, 5 bases. The CDR3 totals 15 residues. The germline CDR1 and CDR2 sequences are SGHRS and YFSETQ. V lost 9 bases to trimming and J lost 3 bases, with 18 bases between them. In DNA, the CDR3 is TGCGCCACCTCTTTCGATGTGCGGGACACCGGGGAGCTGTTTTTT. Translated: CATSFDVRDTGELFF.

The chain couples TRBV7-6 to TRBJ2-3, with a tentative D call TRBD2 (5 bases). Per germline, CDR1 SGHVS and CDR2 FNYEAQ. This CDR3 has 17 residues. The ends were cut back, 5 bases at V and 4 bases at J, with 22 bases in the middle. DNA of the CDR3: TGTGCCAGCAGCCCTAGAGGAGGATTCGAGCACTCAGATACGCAGTATTTT. As protein: CASSPRGGFEHSDTQYF.

This clonotype was found many times. The chain is built from TRBV6-1 and TRBJ2-4; D gene ambiguous. V shed 7 bases and J shed 6 bases, with 13 bases lying between them. The CDR3 length is 13 residues. The germline gives CDR1 MNHNS, CDR2 SASEGT. The CDR3 region is CASTGRLGNIQYF. CDR3 nucleotides: TGTGCCAGCACGGGCCGCTTAGGAAACATTCAGTACTTC.

This clonotype was counted ten times or more. The chain employs TRBV9 and TRBJ2-2; D unclear. The CDR3 has 15 residues. Per the germline V gene, CDR1 is SGDLS and CDR2 is YYNGEE. V shed 1 base and J shed 0 bases, with 7 bases lying between them. The CDR3 bases are TGTGCCAGCAGCGTAACAGTGTCGAACACCGGGGAGCTGTTTTTT. It is translated as CASSVTVSNTGELFF.

The chain carries TRBV4-1 and TRBJ2-1; 8 positions match TRBD2. J lost 4 bases, V lost 4 bases, and 12 bases had no gene match. The CDR3 has 17 amino acids. The V gene's germline CDR1 is MGHRA and CDR2 YSYEKL. CDR3 region: CASSRGRTLAGYNEQFF. Here the CDR3 DNA reads TGCGCCAGCAGCCGGGGTAGGACGTTAGCGGGGTACAATGAGCAGTTCTTC.

A few counts support this clonotype. This rearrangement joins TRBV6-1 to TRBJ2-7, with D possibly being TRBD1 (6 bases). This CDR3 comprises 14 residues. Trimming took off 7 bases at V and 2 bases at J, with 15 bases between the two ends. Looked up from germline, CDR1 is MNHNS and CDR2 is SASEGT. The CDR3 region is CASTFTGSTYEQYF. The CDR3 region has the DNA TGTGCCAGCACCTTTACAGGGTCAACCTACGAGCAGTACTTC.

In its sample, this clonotype was seen many times. This sequence joins TRBV5-1 and TRBJ2-7, with a weak D call TRBD1 (6 bases). The germline gives CDR1 SGHRS, CDR2 YFSETQ. V dropped 4 bases and J dropped 2 bases, with 10 bases sitting between them. The length of the CDR3 is 13 residues. CDR3 residues: CASSPRQAYEQYF. The CDR3 nucleotides are TGCGCCAGCAGCCCCAGACAGGCCTACGAGCAGTACTTC.

This clonotype was seen many times. This chain joins TRBV18 and TRBJ2-7, with D hard to call. Per the germline V gene, CDR1 is KGHSH and CDR2 is LQKENI. With 3 bases removed from V and 0 bases from J, the gap between germline ends came to 6 bases. CDR3 length: 13 residues. The CDR3 reads CASSPSSSYEQYF. The CDR3 bases are TGTGCCAGCTCACCGTCCAGCTCCTACGAGCAGTACTTC.

There are many counts of this clonotype. The chain has TRBV5-1 and TRBJ2-5; weak D call: TRBD2 (5 bases). CDR3 length: 13 residues. Trimming removed 1 base at V and 7 bases at J, with 11 bases between. Germline lookup yields CDR1 SGHRS and CDR2 YFSETQ. The chain's CDR3 is CASSLFGVGTQYF. The CDR3 nucleotides read TGCGCCAGCAGCTTGTTCGGGGTCGGGACCCAGTACTTC.

There are many counts of this clonotype. The rearrangement uses TRBV11-2 and TRBJ2-3; D assignment may be TRBD1 or TRBD2 (6 bases each). The CDR3 contains 13 residues. V was pared by 7 bases and J by 5 bases, with 13 bases between. In germline, CDR1 is SGHAT, CDR2 FQNNGV. This CDR3 reads CASKGEEKDTQYF. In DNA form, the CDR3 reads TGTGCCAGCAAGGGGGAGGAAAAAGATACGCAGTATTTT.